These 27 T cell receptor beta chains were all obtained from the same sample, sequenced in a study of PD-1 blockade in mismatch repair-deficient tumors. Method: immunoSEQ multiplex PCR; TCRdb's copy keeps in-frame clones and lacks some. The data hold 17,000 or so clones, with 84% observed a single time. This specimen was PBMCs, taken roughly 23 weeks after starting pembrolizumab. These TCRs come from an adult with mismatch repair-deficient cancer.

This clone was seen a few times. The V gene is TRBV4-2, the J gene TRBJ2-5; perhaps TRBD2 as D (6 bases). The ends were cut back, 4 bases at V and 3 bases at J, with 18 bases in the middle. This CDR3 region has 16 residues. CDR1 LGHNA and CDR2 YNFKEQ come from the germline V gene. For the CDR3, the DNA is TGTGCCAGCAGCCCAGCCGGGGGTCCGGGAGAAGAGACCCAGTACTTC. This encodes CASSPAGGPGEETQYF.

This chain joins TRBV27 and TRBJ2-3, with D unresolved. Deletions cut 7 bases from V and 2 bases from J, with 10 bases between. This CDR3 comprises 13 residues. From germline, CDR1 is MNHEY and CDR2 SMNVEV (reference sequence). The CDR3 protein is CASNRVNTDTQYF. The CDR3 DNA follows: TGTGCCAGCAACCGGGTAAACACAGATACGCAGTATTTT.

This clone was recorded once. The rearrangement links TRBV5-1 to TRBJ2-3; 10 positions match TRBD2. The CDR3 totals 16 residues. V was clipped by 4 bases and J by 3 bases; unmatched bases: 8. CDR1 and CDR2 (germline): SGHRS, YFSETQ. The CDR3 DNA reads TGCGCCAGCAGCCCCTCAGCGACTAGCGGGACAGATACGCAGTATTTT. Protein: CASSPSATSGTDTQYF.

The V call is TRBV7-2, the J call TRBJ2-3, with a possible D match to TRBD1 (5 bases). Between the trimmed V and J ends, which lost 3 bases and 2 bases, there was a span of 9 bases. The germline CDR1 and CDR2 sequences are SGHTA and FQGNSA. This CDR3 region has 14 residues. DNA of the CDR3: TGTGCCAGCAGCTTTGGGGCATTCACAGATACGCAGTATTTT. It is translated as CASSFGAFTDTQYF.

The CDR3 loop reads CASSQFRQETQYF. The CDR3 DNA reads as TGTGCCAGCAGCCAATTCAGACAAGAGACCCAGTACTTC. This sequence joins TRBV14 and TRBJ2-5; D is ambiguous. Per the germline V gene, CDR1 is SGHDN and CDR2 is FVKESK. This CDR3 region has 13 residues. Trimming took off 2 bases at V and 2 bases at J, with 6 bases between the two ends. The full variable domain, with the rest looked up from reference TRBV14 and TRBJ2-5, is EAGVTQFPSHSVIEKGQTVTLRCDPISGHDNLYWYRRVMGKEIKFLLHFVKESKQDESGMPNNRFLAERTGGTYSTLKVQPAELEDSGVYFCASSQFRQETQYFGPGTRLLVL.

This chain uses TRBV10-3 with TRBJ2-3; possibly TRBD1 for D (6 bases). CDR1 is ENHRY, CDR2 SYGVKD, per germline. Trimming took 0 bases from V and 0 from J, leaving 10 bases between them. The CDR3 covers 16 residues. CDR3 DNA: TGTGCCATCAGTGAGTCCCAGGGGACGAGCACAGATACGCAGTATTTT. This codes for CAISESQGTSTDTQYF.

This chain connects TRBV4-1 to TRBJ2-6; unclear D gene. Trimming took off 9 bases at V and 4 bases at J, with 16 bases between the two ends. The CDR3 loop spans 15 amino acids. Germline lookup yields CDR1 MGHRA and CDR2 YSYEKL. CDR3 in DNA: TGCGCCAGTACGAATCATCACACGGGGGCCAACGTCCTGACTTTC. Its protein is CASTNHHTGANVLTF.

The rearrangement links TRBV5-1 to TRBJ2-7, with a weak D call TRBD2 (6 bases). The germline V and J ends were trimmed by 5 bases and 2 bases, with 17 bases remaining between them. This CDR3 spans 15 amino acids. Germline V lookup: CDR1 SGHRS, CDR2 YFSETQ. The CDR3 reads CASSYLGTQAYEQYF. The CDR3 nucleotides read TGCGCCAGCAGTTATCTCGGGACTCAAGCCTACGAGCAGTACTTC.

The CDR3 sequence: CASSLGDSTDTQYF. Written as DNA, the CDR3 is TGCGCCAGCAGCCTCGGTGATAGCACAGATACGCAGTATTTT. The rearrangement uses TRBV5-1 and TRBJ2-3; D is ambiguous. This CDR3 contains 14 residues. CDR1 is SGHRS and CDR2 is YFSETQ in the germline V gene. Trimming took 4 bases from V and 0 from J, leaving 9 bases between them.

The chain has TRBV7-8 and TRBJ1-5; D unclear. CDR3 length: 18 residues. The germline V gene encodes CDR1 SGHVS and CDR2 FQNEAQ. Trimming shortened V by 6 bases and J by 0 bases, and 21 bases separated the two germline ends. CDR3 amino acids: CASRDGRGIADSNQPQHF. The DNA of the CDR3 is TGTGCCAGCAGGGACGGGAGAGGTATTGCAGATAGCAATCAGCCCCAGCATTTT.

V usage is TRBV5-1 and J usage is TRBJ1-5; a possible D gene is TRBD1 (5 bases). This CDR3 region has 14 residues. The V end lost 1 base, the J end lost 5 bases, and 10 bases lay between the germline ends. CDR1 and CDR2 (germline): SGHRS, YFSETQ. CDR3 sequence: CASSLIGGHQPQHF. The CDR3 bases are TGCGCCAGCAGCTTGATCGGGGGACATCAGCCCCAGCATTTT.

In the case of this clone: The sample has other DNA sequences that encode this CDR3 too. The V call is TRBV2, the J call TRBJ1-5; 8 bases map to TRBD1. The J segment lost 6 bases and the V segment lost 2 bases, leaving 3 bases of the junction unmatched. CDR1 is SNHLY, CDR2 FYNNEI, per germline. CDR3 size: 14 residues. CDR3 loop: CASSEQGARQPQHF. For the CDR3, the DNA is TGTGCCAGCAGTGAACAGGGGGCTCGTCAGCCCCAGCATTTT.

This clone came up once. The rearrangement uses TRBV6-6 and TRBJ1-3; TRBD1 matches 7 bases. The germline gives CDR1 MNHNY, CDR2 SVGAGI (reference sequence). Trimming removed 2 bases from V and 2 bases from J; junction bases left unmatched: 0. CDR3 length: 14 amino acids. CDR3 in amino acids: CASSYDRAGNTIYF. CDR3 DNA sequence: TGTGCCAGCAGTTACGACAGGGCTGGAAACACCATATATTTT.

The count of this clone is one. The chain links TRBV5-1 to TRBJ2-3; D is uncertain. This CDR3 spans 16 amino acids. Trimming cost V 0 bases and J 0 bases, with 11 bases left between them. Germline values: CDR1 SGHRS, CDR2 YFSETQ. CDR3 DNA: TGCGCCAGCAGCTTGGGGGCTACCTCGAGCACAGATACGCAGTATTTT. This sequence encodes CASSLGATSSTDTQYF.

This rearrangement joins TRBV6-1 to TRBJ2-7; 9 bases line up with TRBD1. This CDR3 is built from 15 residues. The germline V gene encodes CDR1 MNHNS and CDR2 SASEGT. V trimming: 7 bases; J trimming: 3 bases; junction bases outside the gene matches: 10. This chain's CDR3 is CASIDAGTGLYEQYF. As DNA, the CDR3 is TGTGCCAGCATTGACGCCGGGACAGGGCTCTACGAGCAGTACTTC.

A single count supports this clone. The CDR3 region is CASSLDGQGVSYGYTF. The CDR3 DNA reads as TGCGCCAGCAGCCTCGACGGACAGGGGGTTAGCTATGGCTACACCTTC. V gene TRBV5-1 combines with J gene TRBJ1-2; 10 bases align to TRBD1. Germline CDR1 SGHRS, CDR2 YFSETQ. This CDR3 has 16 residues. V lost 4 bases to trimming and J lost 4 bases; unmatched junction nucleotides: 10.

This clone was counted once. The chain has TRBV7-6 and TRBJ1-5; a possible D gene is TRBD1 (5 bases). Trimming took off 0 bases at V and 2 bases at J, with 14 bases between the two ends. The CDR3 contains 17 residues. The germline gives CDR1 SGHVS, CDR2 FNYEAQ. CDR3 DNA sequence: TGTGCCAGCAGCTTAGCGCCCGGGGGGTACGGCAATCAGCCCCAGCATTTT. Translation gives CASSLAPGGYGNQPQHF.

The rearrangement links TRBV15 to TRBJ1-3, with D possibly TRBD1 on 5 matching bases. Trimming took 0 bases from V and 4 from J, leaving 10 bases between them. The CDR3 spans 15 residues. The germline CDR1 and CDR2 sequences are LNHNV and YYDKDF (reference sequence). The CDR3 is CATSRDRGVGNTIYF. In DNA form, the CDR3 reads TGTGCCACCAGCAGAGATCGGGGGGTCGGAAACACCATATATTTT.

The gene calls are TRBV19 and TRBJ1-1; D is ambiguous. The germline V gene has CDR1 LNHDA and CDR2 SQIVND (reference sequence). The CDR3 covers 13 residues. V was pared by 8 bases and J by 2 bases, with 12 bases between. CDR3 amino acids: CASGGYSNTEAFF. The CDR3 DNA is TGTGCCAGTGGAGGTTATAGCAACACTGAAGCTTTCTTT.

J is TRBJ1-1 and V is TRBV10-3; unclear D gene. Trimming took off 2 bases at V and 7 bases at J, with 11 bases between the two ends. Germline V CDR1 and CDR2: ENHRY, SYGVKD. The CDR3 loop spans 13 amino acids. The chain's CDR3 is CAISEATGIEAFF. CDR3 DNA sequence: TGTGCCATCAGTGAGGCGACGGGGATTGAAGCTTTCTTT.

This chain joins TRBV6-5 and TRBJ1-1; TRBD1 agrees at 7 bases. This CDR3 has 14 residues. V trimming: 5 bases; J trimming: 0 bases; junction bases outside the gene matches: 3. Germline-derived CDR1 and CDR2 are MNHEY and SVGAGI. The CDR3 loop reads CASSRDRVNTEAFF. The CDR3 nucleotides read TGTGCCAGCAGTCGCGACAGGGTGAACACTGAAGCTTTCTTT.

J is TRBJ1-3 and V is TRBV10-2, with no clear D. The CDR3 covers 14 residues. Germline CDR1 reads WSHSY; CDR2 reads SAAADI. Trimming shortened V by 8 bases and J by 0 bases, and 11 bases separated the two germline ends. The CDR3 region is CASGDLSSGNTIYF. CDR3 in DNA: TGCGCCAGCGGAGACTTGAGCTCTGGAAACACCATATATTTT.

This sequence joins TRBV15 and TRBJ1-4, with a possible D match to TRBD1 (5 bases). The CDR3 length is 17 residues. Trimming pared 3 bases from V and 1 base from J, leaving 15 bases between. In germline, CDR1 is LNHNV, CDR2 YYDKDF (reference sequence). The CDR3 spells CATSRGQGWGTNEKLFF. CDR3 nucleotide sequence: TGTGCCACCAGCAGGGGGCAGGGATGGGGAACTAATGAAAAACTGTTTTTT.

The J gene is TRBJ1-2, the V gene TRBV7-3, with 10 bases aligning to TRBD1. The CDR3 contains 15 residues. Germline V gene lookup returns CDR1 SGHTA and CDR2 FQGTGA. V lost 2 bases and J lost 3; bases outside the gene matches: 3. CDR3 in amino acids: CASSLGDRGDYGYTF. The CDR3, as DNA: TGTGCCAGCAGCTTAGGGGACAGGGGTGACTATGGCTACACCTTC.

The rearrangement links TRBV5-1 to TRBJ2-6, with TRBD2 matching 7 bases. Unmatched junction bases numbered 4, after V lost 4 bases and J lost 0 bases. Germline loops: CDR1 SGHRS, CDR2 YFSETQ. This CDR3 contains 16 residues. The CDR3 sequence: CASSHGRASGANVLTF. Here the CDR3 DNA reads TGCGCCAGCAGCCATGGGAGGGCCTCTGGGGCCAACGTCCTGACTTTC. Supplemented by reference TRBV5-1 and TRBJ2-6, the full variable domain reads KAGVTQTPRYLIKTRGQQVTLSCSPISGHRSVSWYQQTPGQGLQFLFEYFSETQRNKGNFPGRFSGRQFSNSRSEMNVSTLELGDSALYLCASSHGRASGANVLTFGAGSRLTVL.

This sequence joins TRBV29-1 and TRBJ2-3; 7 bases are shared with TRBD2. The CDR3 totals 16 residues. The V gene's germline CDR1 is SQVTM and CDR2 ANQGSEA. V gave up 2 bases and J gave up 3 bases; unmatched junction bases: 11. CDR3 protein: CSVEPRGEGGTDTQYF. Written as DNA, the CDR3 is TGCAGCGTTGAACCACGCGGAGAGGGAGGGACAGATACGCAGTATTTT.

V usage is TRBV7-3 and J usage is TRBJ2-5; maybe TRBD1 (5 bases). Trimming took off 0 bases at V and 4 bases at J, with 12 bases between the two ends. Germline V CDR1 and CDR2: SGHTA, FQGTGA. The CDR3 has 15 residues. The CDR3 spells CASSLTPGWSETQYF. The CDR3 region has the DNA TGTGCCAGCAGCTTAACCCCAGGGTGGTCAGAGACCCAGTACTTC.